This T cell receptor beta chain derives from a study of blood T cell repertoires in COVID-19 (dated by TCRdb to between 2020 and 2021). As for the study more broadly: Samples from collaborators originated in the United States, Italy and Spain and spanned both the acute and convalescent phases of COVID-19. A de-identified subject ID, COVID-19 status, age in years and sex were almost always included in the sample metadata. Subjects who had been exposed to COVID-19, were actively infected with it, or had recovered from it provided the deeply sampled blood TCRbeta repertoires that made up the dataset. The material from the prospective study consisted of cDNA or gDNA derived from T cells, B-cell-depleted T cells, or PBMCs. Where HLA class I and class II types were available, the types were taken from metadata supplied by the sample provider, not from assay-based typing. The repertoires were made available in a free public database intended to serve as a resource for research on the immune response to SARS-CoV-2. Samples were obtained from the ongoing ImmuneRACE study (first 160 participants) and from 1,000 to 1,500 subjects provided by 6 global collaborators. What the authors observed across the whole study: Clinical and demographic metadata were provided uncurated, with the amount varying by source and participant.

The CDR3 runs 15 residues from the cysteine to the phenylalanine. Only CDR3 DNA remains: 45 bases, in frame from the first base. V has 3 bases trimmed and J has 4 bases trimmed; junction bases matching no gene number 10. The germline V gene supplies CDR1 SGHRS and CDR2 YFSETQ. As to this clone: Its antigen is still unknown. Base qualities are not at hand, and no much larger clone is one base apart.

Whole blood was collected in K2EDTA tubes by collaborating institutions according to the institutions' own protocols. For TCRbeta analysis, collaborator samples were shipped as frozen whole blood, as isolated PBMCs, or as DNA extracted from either sample type. TCRbeta CDR3 regions were amplified from genomic DNA by means of the immunoSEQ Assay, a bias-controlled multiplex PCR. In the source study's methods: The number of nucleated cells in each sample was estimated from the amplification of reference gene primers within the assay. To quantify the absolute abundance of each unique TCRbeta CDR3 rearrangement, sequence reads were collapsed and filtered. For each sample, productive Simpson clonality was calculated as the square root of Simpson's diversity index across productive rearrangements. The table was pulled from immuneACCESS by TCRdb, which kept in-frame rearrangements only. Such tables lose some clones; where checked, under half of the loss comes from unresolved V genes, and the rest has no known cause. The DNA was the basis for D and trimming; V, J and clone size are from that table. This sample comprises around 100,000 clones, 90% of them detected only once. 5% to 6.5% of the sample lies in the top ten.

This clonotype originated in a man aged 50 to 60 with acute or convalescent COVID-19. The sequenced material came from peripheral blood. The sequence is built from TRBV5-1 and TRBJ2-7; TRBD1 lines up with 7 middle nucleotides. The CDR3 corresponds to CASSSFDRAPYEQYF. At the DNA level, the sequence is TGCGCCAGCAGCTCTTTCGACAGGGCCCCTTACGAGCAGTACTTC.